A selection of T cell receptor beta chains follows, all from one sample in a study of a mutant IDH1 vaccine in newly diagnosed glioma. The data were produced by immunoSEQ multiplex PCR, yet TCRdb's version contains in-frame clones alone and is incomplete. In the table there are just over 65,000 clones, roughly 84% of which are singletons. Their specific antigens are unknown. This sample comprised PBMCs, obtained from a glioma patient whose treatment included an IDH1 peptide vaccine. The receptors were gathered from a man aged 18 to 30 with glioma. Each CDR3 is given without its conserved first and last residue.

v_call	j_call	cdr3_aa
TRBV14	TRBJ2-1	ASSPTGRYNEQF
TRBV6-6	TRBJ2-1	ASSYGLAVYNEQF
TRBV2	TRBJ2-7	ASSSGYAYEQY
TRBV6-5	TRBJ2-2	ASSSPGRGQAGELF
TRBV18	TRBJ1-2	ASSPNPTLYGYT
TRBV21-1	TRBJ2-1	ASSKPKGTGGNEQF
TRBV7-9	TRBJ1-2	ASRSGTAYGYT
TRBV28	TRBJ2-3	ASRSRKGDTQY
TRBV6-5	TRBJ2-7	ASSYSGRAKGYEQY
TRBV27	TRBJ2-5	ASSNSGSPFPYQETQY
TRBV4-3	TRBJ2-7	ASSQAARVSEQY
TRBV7-2	TRBJ2-7	ASSPGQGSITY
TRBV27	TRBJ2-7	ASSLREVAYEQY
TRBV4-3	TRBJ1-2	ASSQASGVQGANGYT
TRBV7-7	TRBJ2-1	ASSSGLVAGYNEQF
TRBV6-5	TRBJ1-1	ASSYGAGQNTEAF
TRBV5-4	TRBJ2-7	ASSKQGASTYEQY
TRBV20-1	TRBJ1-1	SAHPGQKAF
TRBV7-2	TRBJ2-5	ASSFSRGLSETQY
TRBV18	TRBJ2-2	ASSPRGTGELF
TRBV6-5	TRBJ1-1	ASSFRRTGNTEAF
TRBV7-9	TRBJ2-7	ASSLPPPGEQY
TRBV5-1	TRBJ1-1	ASYSERMNTEAF
TRBV6-1	TRBJ1-5	ASSEEGHYSNQPQH
TRBV11-2	TRBJ2-5	ASSRQGGFKETQY
TRBV19	TRBJ2-3	ASSPTGGSTDTQY
TRBV18	TRBJ1-1	ASSPPSGKYTEAF
TRBV5-1	TRBJ2-7	ASSLAGDAYEQY
TRBV6-6	TRBJ1-3	ASTQDGFSGNTIY
TRBV5-4	TRBJ2-1	AATMGGLAGNEQF
TRBV4-3	TRBJ2-2	ASSLSWREYTGELF
TRBV6-1	TRBJ1-2	ASSGQGPNYGYT
TRBV6-1	TRBJ2-5	ASSSRTGQETQY
TRBV7-6	TRBJ2-5	ASSSSRDLY
TRBV28	TRBJ1-2	ASTLDRGYGYT
TRBV7-9	TRBJ1-3	ASSLVQSSGNTIY
TRBV5-8	TRBJ1-4	ASSPGDALNEKLF
TRBV18	TRBJ2-7	ASSRGLAGDEQY